This T cell receptor beta chain was profiled in a study of graft-versus-host responses after intestinal transplantation. Study-level background: The recipients all started with anti-thymocyte globulin induction and then took tacrolimus and steroids for roughly 3 years.

Only in-frame clones appear in the TCRdb table, and some are missing; sequencing was by immunoSEQ multiplex PCR. The data show approximately 100,000 clones, about 88% seen once. About this clone: Its antigen is undetermined.

Trimming shortened V by 4 bases and J by 2 bases, and 6 bases separated the two germline ends. Per germline, CDR1 SNHLY and CDR2 FYNNEI. This CDR3 contains 13 residues. V and J are TRBV2 and TRBJ1-5; D ambiguous. This sample comprised unstimulated CD4+ T cells sorted from spleen or lymph node cells, obtained before intestinal transplant. The TCR originated in a human donor who received an intestinal transplant. Here the CDR3 DNA reads TGTGCCAGCAGTGGCCAGGGCAATCAGCCCCAGCATTTT. Amino acids: CASSGQGNQPQHF.